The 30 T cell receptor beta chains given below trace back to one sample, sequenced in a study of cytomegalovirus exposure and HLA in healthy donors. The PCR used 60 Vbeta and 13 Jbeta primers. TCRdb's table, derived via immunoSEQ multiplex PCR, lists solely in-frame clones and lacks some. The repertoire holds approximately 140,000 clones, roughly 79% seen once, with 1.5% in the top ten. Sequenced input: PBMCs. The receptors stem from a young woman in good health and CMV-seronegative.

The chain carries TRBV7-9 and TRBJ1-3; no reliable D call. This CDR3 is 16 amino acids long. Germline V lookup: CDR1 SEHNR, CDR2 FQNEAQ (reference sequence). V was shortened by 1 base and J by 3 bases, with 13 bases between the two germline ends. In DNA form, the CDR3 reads TGTGCCAGCAGCTTAGAGTCGGGGAGGTTTGGAAACACCATATATTTT. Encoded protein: CASSLESGRFGNTIYF.

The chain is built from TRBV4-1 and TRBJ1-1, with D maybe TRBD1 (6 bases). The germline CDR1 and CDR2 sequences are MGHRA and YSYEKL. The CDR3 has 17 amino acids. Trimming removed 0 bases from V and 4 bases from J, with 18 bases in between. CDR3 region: CASSQEPTGPGGTEAFF. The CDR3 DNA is TGCGCCAGCAGCCAAGAGCCCACAGGGCCGGGTGGCACTGAAGCTTTCTTT.

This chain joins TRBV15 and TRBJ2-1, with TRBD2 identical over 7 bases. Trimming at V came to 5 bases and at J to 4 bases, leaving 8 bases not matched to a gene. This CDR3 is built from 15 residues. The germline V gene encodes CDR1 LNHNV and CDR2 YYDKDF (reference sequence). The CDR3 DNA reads TGTGCCACCAGCGGGGGGGGGACTTTATACAATGAGCAGTTCTTC. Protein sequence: CATSGGGTLYNEQFF. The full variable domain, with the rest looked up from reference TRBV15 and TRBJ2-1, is DAMVIQNPRYQVTQFGKPVTLSCSQTLNHNVMYWYQQKSSQAPKLLFHYYDKDFNNEADTPDNFQSRRPNTSFCFLDIRSPGLGDTAMYLCATSGGGTLYNEQFFGPGTRLTVL.

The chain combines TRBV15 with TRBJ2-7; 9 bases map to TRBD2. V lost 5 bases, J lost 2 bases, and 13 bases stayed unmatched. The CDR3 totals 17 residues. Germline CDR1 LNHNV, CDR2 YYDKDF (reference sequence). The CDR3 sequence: CATSPRGGLANTYEQYF. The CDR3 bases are TGTGCCACCAGCCCAAGGGGGGGACTAGCCAACACCTACGAGCAGTACTTC. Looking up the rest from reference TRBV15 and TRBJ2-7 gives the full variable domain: DAMVIQNPRYQVTQFGKPVTLSCSQTLNHNVMYWYQQKSSQAPKLLFHYYDKDFNNEADTPDNFQSRRPNTSFCFLDIRSPGLGDTAMYLCATSPRGGLANTYEQYFGPGTRLTVT.

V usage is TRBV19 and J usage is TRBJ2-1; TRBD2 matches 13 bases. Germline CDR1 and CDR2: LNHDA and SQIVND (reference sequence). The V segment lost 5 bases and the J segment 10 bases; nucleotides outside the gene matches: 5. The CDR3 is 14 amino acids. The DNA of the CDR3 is TGTGCCAGTAGTGCGGGACTAGCGGGATACGAGCAGTTCTTC. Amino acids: CASSAGLAGYEQFF.

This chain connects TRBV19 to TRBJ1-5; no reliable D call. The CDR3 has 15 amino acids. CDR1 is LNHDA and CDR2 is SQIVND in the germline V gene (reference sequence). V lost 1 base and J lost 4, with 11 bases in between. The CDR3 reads CASSIGPFENQPQHF. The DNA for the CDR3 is TGTGCCAGTAGTATAGGGCCTTTTGAAAATCAGCCCCAGCATTTT. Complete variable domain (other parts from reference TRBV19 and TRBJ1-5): DGGITQSPKYLFRKEGQNVTLSCEQNLNHDAMYWYRQDPGQGLRLIYYSQIVNDFQKGDIAEGYSVSREKKESFPLTVTSAQKNPTAFYLCASSIGPFENQPQHFGDGTRLSIL.

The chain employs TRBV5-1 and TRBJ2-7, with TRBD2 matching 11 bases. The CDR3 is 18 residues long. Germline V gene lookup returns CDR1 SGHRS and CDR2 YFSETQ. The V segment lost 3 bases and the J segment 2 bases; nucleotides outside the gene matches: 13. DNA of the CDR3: TGCGCCAGCAGCTGGTCCGGGACTAGCGGAGGGGCCCCCTACGAGCAGTACTTC. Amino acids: CASSWSGTSGGAPYEQYF.

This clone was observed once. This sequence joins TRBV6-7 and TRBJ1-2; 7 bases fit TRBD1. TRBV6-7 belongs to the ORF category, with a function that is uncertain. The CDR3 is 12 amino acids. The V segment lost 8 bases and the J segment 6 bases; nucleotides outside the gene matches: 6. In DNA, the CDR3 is TGTGCCAGCCCGCAGGGGGGCCATGGCTACACCTTC. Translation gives CASPQGGHGYTF.

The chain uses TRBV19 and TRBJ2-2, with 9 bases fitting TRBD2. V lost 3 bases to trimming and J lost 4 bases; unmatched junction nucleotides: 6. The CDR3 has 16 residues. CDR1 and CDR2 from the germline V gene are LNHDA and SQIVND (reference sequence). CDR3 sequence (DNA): TGTGCCAGTAGTATCTTAGCGGGAGAGGGCACCGGGGAGCTGTTTTTT. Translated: CASSILAGEGTGELFF. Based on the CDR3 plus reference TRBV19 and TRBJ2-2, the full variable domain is DGGITQSPKYLFRKEGQNVTLSCEQNLNHDAMYWYRQDPGQGLRLIYYSQIVNDFQKGDIAEGYSVSREKKESFPLTVTSAQKNPTAFYLCASSILAGEGTGELFFGEGSRLTVL.

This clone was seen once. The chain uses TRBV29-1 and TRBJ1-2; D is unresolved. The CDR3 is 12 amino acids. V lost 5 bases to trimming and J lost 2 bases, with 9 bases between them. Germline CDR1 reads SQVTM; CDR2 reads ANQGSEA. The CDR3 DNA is TGCAGCGTTTTGGTGAGGAACTATGGCTACACCTTC. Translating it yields CSVLVRNYGYTF.

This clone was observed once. The CDR3 nucleotides read TGTGCCTGGAGTGTAAGGGGACTCCTCTCTGGGGCCAACGTCCTGACTTTC. This codes for CAWSVRGLLSGANVLTF. The chain joins TRBV30 to TRBJ2-6; D may be TRBD2 (6 bases). CDR1 is GTSNPN, CDR2 SVGIG, per germline (reference sequence). The ends were cut back, 0 bases at V and 0 bases at J, with 12 bases in the middle. The CDR3 runs 17 residues.

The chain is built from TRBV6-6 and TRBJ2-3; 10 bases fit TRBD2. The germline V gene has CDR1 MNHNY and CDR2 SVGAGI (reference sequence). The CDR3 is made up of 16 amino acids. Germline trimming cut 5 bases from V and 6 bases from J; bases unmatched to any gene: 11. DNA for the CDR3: TGTGCCAGCAGTCCTAGGCTAGCGGGAGAAGAGGATACGCAGTATTTT. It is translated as CASSPRLAGEEDTQYF.

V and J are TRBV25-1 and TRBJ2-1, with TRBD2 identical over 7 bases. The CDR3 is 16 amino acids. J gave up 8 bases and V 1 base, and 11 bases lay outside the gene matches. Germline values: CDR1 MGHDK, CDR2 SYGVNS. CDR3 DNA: TGTGCCAGCAGTGAATTGGGCGGGAGAAGGTACGATGAGCAGTTCTTC. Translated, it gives CASSELGGRRYDEQFF.

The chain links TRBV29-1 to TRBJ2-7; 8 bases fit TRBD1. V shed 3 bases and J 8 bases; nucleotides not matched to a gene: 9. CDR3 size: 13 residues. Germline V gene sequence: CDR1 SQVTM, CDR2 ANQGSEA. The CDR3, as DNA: TGCAGCGTTGAGGCCGGACAGGGCGCGAAGCAGTACTTC. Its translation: CSVEAGQGAKQYF.

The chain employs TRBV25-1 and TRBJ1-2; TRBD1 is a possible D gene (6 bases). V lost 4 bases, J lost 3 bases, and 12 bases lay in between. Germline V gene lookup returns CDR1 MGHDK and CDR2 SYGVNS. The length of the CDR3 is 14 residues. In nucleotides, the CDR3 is TGTGCCAGCAGTGCCGACGGACAGCACTATGGCTACACCTTC. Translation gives CASSADGQHYGYTF.

As DNA, the CDR3 is TGTGCCAGCAGCCAGGAGGGGCGGGTCAGGGAGACCCAGTACTTC. Protein: CASSQEGRVRETQYF. This chain uses TRBV4-2 with TRBJ2-5; TRBD2 might be the D (6 bases). CDR3 size: 15 residues. CDR1 is LGHNA and CDR2 is YNFKEQ in the germline V gene. V gave up 3 bases and J gave up 5 bases, with 16 bases separating them.

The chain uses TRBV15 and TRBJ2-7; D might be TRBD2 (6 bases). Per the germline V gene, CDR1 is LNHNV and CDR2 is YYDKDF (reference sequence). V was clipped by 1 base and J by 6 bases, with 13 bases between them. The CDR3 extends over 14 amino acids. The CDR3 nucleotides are TGTGCCACCAGCAGAGGGGGCGGGGTGGGCGAGCAGTACTTC. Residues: CATSRGGGVGEQYF.

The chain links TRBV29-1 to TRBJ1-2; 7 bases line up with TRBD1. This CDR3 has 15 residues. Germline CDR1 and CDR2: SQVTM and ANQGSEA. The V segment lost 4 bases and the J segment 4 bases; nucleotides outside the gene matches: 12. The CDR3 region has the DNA TGCAGCGTTGGGATCGGGACAGATCCCTTCTATGGCTACACCTTC. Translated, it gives CSVGIGTDPFYGYTF.

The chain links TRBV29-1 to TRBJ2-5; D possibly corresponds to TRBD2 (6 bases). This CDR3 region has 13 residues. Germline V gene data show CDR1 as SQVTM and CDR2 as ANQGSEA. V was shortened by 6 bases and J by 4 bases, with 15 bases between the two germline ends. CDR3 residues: CSVSNAGSETQYF. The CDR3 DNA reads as TGCAGCGTGTCCAACGCGGGGTCAGAGACCCAGTACTTC.

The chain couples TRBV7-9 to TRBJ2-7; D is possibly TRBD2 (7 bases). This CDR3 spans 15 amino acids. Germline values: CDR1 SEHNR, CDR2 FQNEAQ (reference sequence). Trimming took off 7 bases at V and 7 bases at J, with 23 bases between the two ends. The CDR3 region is CASNPTGEGTIEQYF. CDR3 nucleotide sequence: TGTGCCAGCAACCCGACTGGGGAGGGGACAATAGAGCAGTACTTC.

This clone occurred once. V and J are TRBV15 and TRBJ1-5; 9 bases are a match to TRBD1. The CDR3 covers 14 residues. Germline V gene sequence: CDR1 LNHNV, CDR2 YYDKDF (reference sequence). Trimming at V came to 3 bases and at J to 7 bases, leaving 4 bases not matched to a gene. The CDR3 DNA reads TGTGCCACCAGCAGTAGGACAGGGGAGCAGCCCCAGCATTTT. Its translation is CATSSRTGEQPQHF.

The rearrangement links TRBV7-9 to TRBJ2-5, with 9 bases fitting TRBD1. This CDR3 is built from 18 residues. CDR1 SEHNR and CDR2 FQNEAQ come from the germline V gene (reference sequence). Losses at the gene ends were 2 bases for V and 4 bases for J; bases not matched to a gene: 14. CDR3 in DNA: TGTGCCAGCAGCTTAAACAGGGGGCGCGCCCAGGACCTAGAGACCCAGTACTTC. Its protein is CASSLNRGRAQDLETQYF. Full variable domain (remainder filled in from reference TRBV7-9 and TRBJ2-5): DTGVSQNPRHKITKRGQNVTFRCDPISEHNRLYWYRQTLGQGPEFLTYFQNEAQLEKSRLLSDRFSAERPKGSFSTLEIQRTEQGDSAMYLCASSLNRGRAQDLETQYFGPGTRLLVL.

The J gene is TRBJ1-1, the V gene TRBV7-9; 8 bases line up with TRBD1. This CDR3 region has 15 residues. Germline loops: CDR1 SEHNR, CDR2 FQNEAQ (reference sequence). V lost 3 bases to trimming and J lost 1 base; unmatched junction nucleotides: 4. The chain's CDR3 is CASSFGTGGNTEAFF. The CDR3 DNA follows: TGTGCCAGCAGCTTCGGGACAGGAGGGAACACTGAAGCTTTCTTT. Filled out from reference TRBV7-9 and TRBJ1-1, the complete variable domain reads DTGVSQNPRHKITKRGQNVTFRCDPISEHNRLYWYRQTLGQGPEFLTYFQNEAQLEKSRLLSDRFSAERPKGSFSTLEIQRTEQGDSAMYLCASSFGTGGNTEAFFGQGTRLTVV.

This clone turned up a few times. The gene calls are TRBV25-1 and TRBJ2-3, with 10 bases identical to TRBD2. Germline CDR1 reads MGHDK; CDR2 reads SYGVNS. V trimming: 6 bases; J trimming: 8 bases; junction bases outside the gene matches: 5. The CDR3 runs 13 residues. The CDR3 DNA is TGTGCCAGCAGGCTAGCGGGAGTGGGTACGCAGTATTTT. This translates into CASRLAGVGTQYF.

In nucleotides, the CDR3 is TGTGCCACAAGCGGGAGGGCTGGTGAGCAGTTCTTC. Its translation is CATSGRAGEQFF. This chain links TRBV10-3 with TRBJ2-1; 10 nucleotides line up with TRBD2. V trimming: 10 bases; J trimming: 9 bases; junction bases outside the gene matches: 6. There are 12 residues in the CDR3. Looked up from germline, CDR1 is ENHRY and CDR2 is SYGVKD.

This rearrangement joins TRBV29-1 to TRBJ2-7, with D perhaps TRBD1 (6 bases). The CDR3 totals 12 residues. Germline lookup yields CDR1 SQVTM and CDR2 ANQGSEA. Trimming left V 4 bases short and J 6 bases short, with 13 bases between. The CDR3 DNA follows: TGCAGCGTTGTCAGGGGCCCCGGCGAGCAGTACTTC. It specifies CSVVRGPGEQYF.

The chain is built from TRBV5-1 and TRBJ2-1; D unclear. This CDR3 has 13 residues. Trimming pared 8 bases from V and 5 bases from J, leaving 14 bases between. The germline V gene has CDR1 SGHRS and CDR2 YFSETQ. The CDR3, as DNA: TGCGCCAGACCAAGACCCAGGAACAATGAGCAGTTCTTC. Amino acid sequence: CARPRPRNNEQFF.

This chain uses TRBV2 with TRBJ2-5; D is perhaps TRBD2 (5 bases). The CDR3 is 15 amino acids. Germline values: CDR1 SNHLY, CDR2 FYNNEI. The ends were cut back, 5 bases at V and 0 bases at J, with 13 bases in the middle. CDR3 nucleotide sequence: TGTGCCAGCAGTCCGCGGGCGGATTACCAAGAGACCCAGTACTTC. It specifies CASSPRADYQETQYF.

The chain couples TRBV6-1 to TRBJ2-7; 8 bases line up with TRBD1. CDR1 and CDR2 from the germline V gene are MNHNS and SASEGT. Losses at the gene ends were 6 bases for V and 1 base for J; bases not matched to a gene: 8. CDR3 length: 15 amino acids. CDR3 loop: CASRESTGGSYEQYF. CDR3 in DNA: TGTGCCAGCAGAGAATCCACAGGGGGTTCCTACGAGCAGTACTTC.

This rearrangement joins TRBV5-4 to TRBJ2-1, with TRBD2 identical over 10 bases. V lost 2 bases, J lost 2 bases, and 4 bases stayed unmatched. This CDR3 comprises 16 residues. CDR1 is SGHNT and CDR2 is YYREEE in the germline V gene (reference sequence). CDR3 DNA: TGTGCCAGCAGCTTCCTAGCGGGAGCCCCCTACAATGAGCAGTTCTTC. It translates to CASSFLAGAPYNEQFF.